The rows below give T cell receptor beta chains drawn from one sample of a study of read filtering for tumor transcriptome and immune sequencing. TCRdb passed the reads through MiXCR, listing each CDR3 protein once. The sample lists 20,000 to 25,000 distinct CDR3 sequences; roughly 15% were seen once. Sequences were obtained from a population of CD138-negative cells sorted from bone marrow. The receptors stem from a donor at least 40 years old with multiple myeloma. The CDR3 runs from the conserved cysteine through the conserved F or W. The D gene is left open where the match is weak. The size field is filled for only some rows; it gives once, few, many or a size class.

many | TRBD1 | TRBJ2-2 | TRBV28 | TGTGCCACATCTCCGGGACAGGGGGACACCGGGGAGCTGTTTTTT | CATSPGQGDTGELFF
NA | NA | TRBJ2-2 | TRBV5-1 | TGCGCCAGCAGTTCCGGGACGGCGAACACCGGGGAGCTGTTTTTT | CASSSGTANTGELFF
many | NA | TRBJ2-5 | TRBV5-1 | TGCGCCAGCACCTCGAGTGTGGAGCTTAAGACCCAGTACTTC | CASTSSVELKTQYF
many | NA | TRBJ2-5 | TRBV20-1 | TGCAGTGCCGAAGGACCGGGAGCCCAGTACTTC | CSAEGPGAQYF
few | TRBD2 | TRBJ2-5 | TRBV24-1 | TGTGCCACCAGTGATTTGCGGTCTAGCGGGAGAGAAGAGACCCAGTACTTC | CATSDLRSSGREETQYF
many | NA | TRBJ2-5 | TRBV5-4 | TGTGCCAGCAGCTCGCCGGGTTTATTGAGCCAAGAGACCCAGTACTTC | CASSSPGLLSQETQYF
many | TRBD2 | TRBJ2-2 | TRBV29-1 | TGCAGCGCTGCCAGGACTAGCGGCAACACCGGGGAGCTGTTTTTT | CSAARTSGNTGELFF
many | NA | TRBJ2-7 | TRBV20-1 | TGCAGTGCTCTGCTAATACCCCGAAGGGCCCGGACACAAGCCTACGAGCAGTACTTC | CSALLIPRRARTQAYEQYF
many | NA | TRBJ2-3 | TRBV28 | TGTGCCAGCAGCTCATTCGTTCGGGAAGGTACAGATACGCAGTATTTT | CASSSFVREGTDTQYF
NA | NA | TRBJ2-7 | TRBV6-5 | TGTGCCAGCAGCCCCGGGGCCGCGTCCGCCGAGCAGTACTTC | CASSPGAASAEQYF
many | NA | TRBJ2-3 | TRBV11-2 | TGTGCCAGCAGCTTCGGCGGCCCCGTGGGCACAGATACGCAGTATTTT | CASSFGGPVGTDTQYF
many | NA | TRBJ2-7 | TRBV5-1 | TGCGCCAGCAGCTTAACACCCGGGGCCCTCAGCTCCTACGAGCAGTACTTC | CASSLTPGALSSYEQYF
medium-sized | NA | TRBJ2-1 | TRBV11-2 | TGTGCCAGCAGCTTAGGACTAACACTTGACAATGAGCAGTTCTTC | CASSLGLTLDNEQFF
many | NA | TRBJ1-4 | TRBV7-9 | TGTGCCAGCAGCTCAGACAAAAATGAAAAACTGTTTTTT | CASSSDKNEKLFF
few | NA | TRBJ2-3 | TRBV2 | TGTGCCAGCAATGGGACCCCGGATGATACGCAGTATTTT | CASNGTPDDTQYF
NA | NA | TRBJ2-7 | TRBV20-1 | TGCAGTATTCTTGAGACGATCCCTACGGAGCAGTACTTC | CSILETIPTEQYF
many | TRBD2 | TRBJ2-5 | TRBV11-2 | TGTGCCAGCAGCTTAGGTCAACCCGGGACTAACCCGCAAGAGACCCAGTACTTC | CASSLGQPGTNPQETQYF
many | TRBD1 | TRBJ1-2 | TRBV12-3/TRBV12-4 | TGTGCCAGCAGTCCTCCGGGACAGGGGTTTTATGGCTACACCTTC | CASSPPGQGFYGYTF
many | TRBD2 | TRBJ2-2 | TRBV5-6 | TGTGCCAGCAGCCGAAGGGAGGGCGGGGAGCTGTTTTTT | CASSRREGGELFF
many | NA | TRBJ2-7 | TRBV6-5 | TGTGCCAGCAGTCGCACAAAGGAGGGACTCGAGCAGTACTTC | CASSRTKEGLEQYF
many | NA | TRBJ2-3 | TRBV27 | TGTGCCAGCAGTCCCCGGGCAGATACGCAGTATTTT | CASSPRADTQYF
many | NA | TRBJ2-1 | TRBV20-1 | TGCAGTGCGGTAAGGGAGGAAGGTGAGCAGTTCTTC | CSAVREEGEQFF